This TCR beta chain comes out of a study of regulatory T cells in long-lasting Graves disease. Time point described: newly diagnosed GD, antithyroid drugs for less than 3 months. Isolated PBMC RNA provided the starting material for the TCR library. To make TCR beta libraries, researchers used iRepertoire HTBI primers and Arm-PCR of CDR3 regions. TCRdb itself ran the multiplex PCR reads through MiXCR, one entry per CDR3 protein. The data contain around 330,000 distinct CDR3 sequences, over 15% of them singletons. The germline V gene has CDR1 SGHRS and CDR2 YFSETQ. The V end lost 3 bases, the J end lost 3 bases, and 16 bases lay between the germline ends. CDR3 length: 16 amino acids. This clonotype has at least ten counts.

This receptor was identified in a female donor with Graves disease. Material: peripheral blood mononuclear cells (PBMCs), obtained at new diagnosis, from a patient treated with antithyroid drugs. This rearrangement joins TRBV5-1 to TRBJ1-5, with a weak D call TRBD1 (6 bases). DNA for the CDR3: TGCGCCAGCAGCTGGGGGATAGGGGGGAACAATCAGCCCCAGCATTTT. Residues: CASSWGIGGNNQPQHF.